The 15 T cell receptor beta chains listed next were all sequenced from one sample in a study of T cell repertoires in cytomegalovirus infection. TCRdb re-derived calls from the reads in MiXCR, one entry per CDR3 protein. The sample contains approximately 170,000 distinct CDR3 sequences, around an eighth of which appear only once. Sequenced input: PBMCs. The receptor source for this set is a human donor in good health (CMV status not recorded). Some clones in this sample may be carry-over from other donors' samples.

The CDR3 spells CASSQGPSTDTQYF. The DNA for the CDR3 is TGTGCCAGCAGTCAGGGACCGAGCACAGATACGCAGTATTTT. The J gene is TRBJ2-3, the V gene TRBV12-3 or TRBV12-4, with D possibly being TRBD1 or TRBD2 (5 bases each). The CDR3 covers 14 residues. With 5 bases removed from V and 0 bases from J, the gap between germline ends came to 9 bases.

The genes are TRBV20-1 and TRBJ2-2; 10 bases align to TRBD2. Germline CDR1 DFQATT, CDR2 SNEGSKA (reference sequence). This CDR3 region has 15 residues. The V gene end was trimmed by 3 bases and the J gene end by 4 bases; junction bases not matched to a gene: 5. CDR3 protein: CSARRAGGLTGELFF. In DNA form, the CDR3 reads TGCAGTGCTAGGAGAGCGGGAGGGCTCACCGGGGAGCTGTTTTTT.

The V gene is TRBV6-2 or TRBV6-3, the J gene TRBJ1-6, with D hard to call. Germline assignment: CDR1 MNHEY and CDR2 SVGEGT. The CDR3 sequence is 12 residues long. V lost 6 bases and J 14 bases, leaving 14 bases between the germline ends. CDR3: CASSQSGPALHF. The CDR3 nucleotides read TGTGCCAGCAGCCAGAGTGGGCCGGCCCTCCACTTT.

This clonotype appeared a few times. The V gene is TRBV25-1, the J gene TRBJ2-7; D gene uncertain. The V gene lost 5 bases and the J gene lost 4 bases, with 15 bases spanning the gap. CDR1 and CDR2 from the germline V gene are MGHDK and SYGVNS. This CDR3 is built from 14 residues. In DNA form, the CDR3 reads TGTGCCAGCAGTATTCGCGCCACGGTTTACGAGCAGTACTTC. Encoded protein: CASSIRATVYEQYF.

This clonotype turned up a few times. The rearrangement uses TRBV18 and TRBJ2-5, with D unresolved. The germline CDR1 and CDR2 sequences are KGHSH and LQKENI. The CDR3 consists of 14 residues. Trimming took off 2 bases at V and 1 base at J, with 8 bases between the two ends. The CDR3 DNA sequence: TGTGCCAGCTCACCAAATAACCCCCAAGAGACCCAGTACTTC. It specifies CASSPNNPQETQYF.

This clonotype came up many times. The chain recombines TRBV10-3 with TRBJ2-5; 7 bases fit TRBD2. Germline CDR1 ENHRY, CDR2 SYGVKD. This CDR3 region has 14 residues. Trimming cost V 3 bases and J 4 bases; bases outside gene matches: 5. The CDR3 nucleotides are TGTGCCATCAGTGACCGAGGGGAGGGAGAGACCCAGTACTTC. This encodes CAISDRGEGETQYF.

This clonotype was counted many times. This chain links TRBV10-3 with TRBJ1-2, with D hard to call. The CDR3 has 13 residues. Germline lookup yields CDR1 ENHRY and CDR2 SYGVKD. With 3 bases removed from V and 8 bases from J, the gap between germline ends came to 13 bases. CDR3 nucleotides: TGTGCCATCAGTGAAGGACCACCCGGCGGCTACACCTTC. Its protein product is CAISEGPPGGYTF.

V is TRBV5-5 and J is TRBJ2-1; D perhaps matches TRBD1 (6 bases). V was clipped by 3 bases and J by 3 bases, with 16 bases between them. Germline CDR1 and CDR2: SGHKS and YYEKEE (reference sequence). The CDR3 runs to 16 residues. CDR3 region: CASSSEQGDNYNEQFF. For the CDR3, the DNA is TGTGCCAGCAGCTCCGAACAGGGAGATAACTACAATGAGCAGTTCTTC.

This clonotype was counted many times. The chain recombines TRBV12-3 or TRBV12-4 with TRBJ1-1; D is possibly TRBD1 (5 bases). The CDR3 has 16 amino acids. With 3 bases removed from V and 3 bases from J, the gap between germline ends came to 17 bases. The CDR3 region has the DNA TGTGCCAGCAGTTTGGTTCAAGGATTGGGGCACACTGAAGCTTTCTTT. It yields the protein CASSLVQGLGHTEAFF.

A few counts support this clonotype. The genes are TRBV15 and TRBJ1-6, with D maybe TRBD1 (6 bases). The length of the CDR3 is 15 residues. The germline CDR1 and CDR2 sequences are LNHNV and YYDKDF (reference sequence). Trimming shortened V by 6 bases and J by 5 bases, and 14 bases separated the two germline ends. CDR3 residues: CATRPGDMDNSPLHF. The CDR3 region has the DNA TGTGCCACCAGGCCGGGGGACATGGATAATTCACCCCTCCACTTT.

This clonotype was recorded at least ten times. The chain is built from TRBV20-1 and TRBJ2-4; D unclear. Trimming cost V 5 bases and J 2 bases, with 10 bases left between them. This CDR3 is built from 13 residues. Germline values: CDR1 DFQATT, CDR2 SNEGSKA (reference sequence). The chain's CDR3 is CSAAEPTKNIQYF. The CDR3, as DNA: TGCAGTGCTGCTGAACCCACCAAAAACATTCAGTACTTC.

The chain carries TRBV6-2 or TRBV6-3 and TRBJ2-1; 14 positions match TRBD2. The length of the CDR3 is 15 residues. V lost 6 bases to trimming and J lost 9 bases; unmatched junction nucleotides: 7. Germline V gives CDR1 MNHEY, CDR2 SVGEGT. CDR3 protein: CASSLTSGGALEQFF. The CDR3 DNA follows: TGTGCCAGCAGCCTGACTAGCGGGGGGGCCCTTGAGCAGTTCTTC.

A word on this clonotype: A much larger clone differs by one base, so this may be a read error. The rearrangement links TRBV6-1 to TRBJ2-1, with D possibly matching TRBD1 (6 bases). CDR3 length equals 14 residues. Germline lookup yields CDR1 MNHNS and CDR2 SASEGT. The CDR3 coding sequence is TGTGCCAGCAGTGTTCGTGCCAGGGGCAATGAGCGGTTCTTC. This gives the protein CASSVRARGNERFF.

This clonotype was detected many times. The chain is built from TRBV6-2 or TRBV6-3 and TRBJ2-1; the match to TRBD2 covers 9 bases. V lost 7 bases to trimming and J lost 6 bases; unmatched junction nucleotides: 10. The CDR3 is made up of 15 amino acids. Germline V lookup: CDR1 MNHEY, CDR2 SVGEGT. For the CDR3, the DNA is TGTGCCAGCACCGATGGGGGACTAGCAAGCAATGAGCAGTTCTTC. It encodes CASTDGGLASNEQFF.

The CDR3 sequence is CASSTNKAKGETQYF. The CDR3 DNA reads TGTGCCAGCAGCACGAACAAGGCTAAGGGGGAGACCCAGTACTTC. The rearrangement links TRBV25-1 to TRBJ2-5; tentative D call: TRBD1 (5 bases). Trimming left V 6 bases short and J 5 bases short, with 19 bases between. The CDR3 length is 15 residues. Per the germline V gene, CDR1 is MGHDK and CDR2 is SYGVNS.